The T cell receptor (beta chain) under discussion was sequenced for a study of control samples from healthy donors and cancer patients. The germline V gene has CDR1 SGHVS and CDR2 FNYEAQ. V shed 1 base, J shed 5 bases, and the junction held 9 bases outside the gene matches. The CDR3 is made up of 17 amino acids. Method: immunoSEQ multiplex PCR; TCRdb's copy keeps in-frame clones and lacks some. The table includes about 110,000 clones, approximately 84% detected once. The specimen sequenced was blood. V gene TRBV7-6 combines with J gene TRBJ2-3; 10 bases are a match to TRBD2. The receptor was derived from a man aged 18 to 29 in good health. CDR3 bases: TGTGCCAGCAGCTTAGATCCAAGCGGGGGGGCCGTAGATACGCAGTATTTT. This gives the protein CASSLDPSGGAVDTQYF.